This T cell receptor beta chain emerged from a study of cytomegalovirus exposure and HLA in healthy donors. Trimming shortened V by 2 bases and J by 0 bases, and 8 bases separated the two germline ends. Germline lookup yields CDR1 MNHEY and CDR2 SVGAGI. The CDR3 contains 15 residues. With 60 Vbeta and 13 Jbeta primers, the PCR was carried out. Using immunoSEQ multiplex PCR, the repertoire was profiled, and TCRdb retains in-frame clones only, with some absent. The sample contains about 160,000 clones, approximately 85% of which appear only once. This chain uses TRBV6-5 with TRBJ2-1; no firm D call. The sequenced sample consisted of PBMCs. This clonotype was sampled from a man aged 18 to 35 in good health and CMV-seropositive. In DNA form, the CDR3 reads TGTGCCAGCAGTTACGGGTCTAGCTCCTACAATGAGCAGTTCTTC. This encodes CASSYGSSSYNEQFF.